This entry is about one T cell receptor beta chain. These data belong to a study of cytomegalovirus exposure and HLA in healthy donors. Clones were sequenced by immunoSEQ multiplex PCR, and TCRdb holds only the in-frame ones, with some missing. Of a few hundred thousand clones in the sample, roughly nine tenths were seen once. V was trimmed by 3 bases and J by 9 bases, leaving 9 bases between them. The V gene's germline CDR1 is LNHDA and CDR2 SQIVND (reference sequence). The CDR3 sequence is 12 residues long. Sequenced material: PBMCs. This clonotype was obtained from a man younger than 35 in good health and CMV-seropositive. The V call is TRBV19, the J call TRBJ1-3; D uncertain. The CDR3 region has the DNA TGTGCCAGTAGTATGACTAAGACCACCATATATTTT. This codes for CASSMTKTTIYF.